The 5 T cell receptor beta chains below come from one sample, sequenced in a study of blood T cell repertoires in COVID-19 (TCRdb year 2020). The library relied on the immunoSEQ multiplex PCR assay. TCRdb mirrors the immuneACCESS table, restricted to in-frame sequences. Some clones are absent from its copies; in checked studies, under half trace to an unresolved V gene, and the reason for the others is unknown. Here the sample has 80,000 to 90,000 clones; approximately 86% occur a single time. Around 1.3% of the sample rests with the top ten. Sequenced input: peripheral blood. The receptors here all came from a man aged 80 or over with active or convalescent COVID-19.

This clone was observed a handful of times. J is TRBJ2-2 and V is TRBV19; TRBD2 agrees at 10 bases. Germline-derived CDR1 and CDR2 are LNHDA and SQIVND (reference sequence). The CDR3 contains 16 residues. Germline trimming cut 5 bases from V and 1 base from J; bases unmatched to any gene: 4. CDR3: CASSPLAGVNTGELFF. CDR3 sequence (DNA): TGTGCCAGTAGTCCCCTAGCGGGAGTGAACACCGGGGAGCTGTTTTTT.

The chain recombines TRBV15 with TRBJ1-4; 8 bases agree with TRBD1. V lost 2 bases and J lost 2; bases outside the gene matches: 1. The CDR3 runs 15 residues. Germline assignment: CDR1 LNHNV and CDR2 YYDKDF (reference sequence). CDR3 in amino acids: CATSRYRGTNEKLFF. As DNA, the CDR3 is TGTGCCACCAGCAGATACAGGGGGACTAATGAAAAACTGTTTTTT. Full variable domain (remainder filled in from reference TRBV15 and TRBJ1-4): DAMVIQNPRYQVTQFGKPVTLSCSQTLNHNVMYWYQQKSSQAPKLLFHYYDKDFNNEADTPDNFQSRRPNTSFCFLDIRSPGLGDTAMYLCATSRYRGTNEKLFFGSGTQLSVL.

The chain couples TRBV14 to TRBJ1-2; a possible D gene is TRBD1 (5 bases). Looked up from germline, CDR1 is SGHDN and CDR2 is FVKESK. With 5 bases removed from V and 2 bases from J, the gap between germline ends came to 9 bases. This CDR3 contains 13 residues. The CDR3 region has the DNA TGTGCCAGCAGCGACAGCCTCAACTATGGCTACACCTTC. Its protein product is CASSDSLNYGYTF.

The V call is TRBV18, the J call TRBJ2-5; TRBD1 matches at 11 bases. V shed 5 bases and J 5 bases; nucleotides not matched to a gene: 4. Germline V lookup: CDR1 KGHSH, CDR2 LQKENI. The CDR3 runs 14 residues. The chain's CDR3 is CASSTRDRGETQYF. The CDR3 DNA is TGTGCCAGCTCAACCCGGGACAGGGGGGAGACCCAGTACTTC.

The chain combines TRBV6-6 with TRBJ1-1, with 10 bases matching TRBD1. V trimming: 6 bases; J trimming: 4 bases; junction bases outside the gene matches: 5. Germline CDR1 reads MNHNY; CDR2 reads SVGAGI (reference sequence). The CDR3 loop spans 14 amino acids. This CDR3 reads CASSRDRGGTEAFF. The CDR3 DNA reads as TGTGCCAGCAGCCGGGACAGGGGCGGCACTGAAGCTTTCTTT.